This T cell receptor (beta chain) was obtained from a study of cytomegalovirus exposure and HLA in healthy donors (dated by TCRdb to the late 2010s). A note on the overall study: According to a later analysis, the roughly 130 validation repertoires were produced on the same platform as the approximately 620 repertoires of the first cohort. To predict cytomegalovirus infection status, the study combined high-throughput TCR immunosequencing, statistical association of individual TCRs with disease status, and machine learning. The aim of the study was to test whether cataloging public T cell receptors could identify signatures of past pathogen exposure. A separate validation cohort of roughly 130 different subjects was used in addition to the roughly 700-subject first cohort.

The library came from the immunoSEQ multiplex PCR assay. Regarding the original processing steps: A statistical classification framework was built for diagnosing cytomegalovirus status from the catalog of TCR beta chain sequences. Held by TCRdb, this immuneACCESS table contains in-frame sequences only and omits some clones. Under half of the omission traces to an unresolved V gene where checked; the cause of the rest is unknown. That table gives V, J and clone size, and the DNA gave D and trimming. In all, the sample holds tens of thousands of clones, and about 93% of those were seen once. Around 1.1% of the sample comes from the top ten. With regard to this clone: Its antigen is currently not known. No quality values exist for individual bases; no much larger clone is one base distant.

The donors belonged to the validation cohort of about 130 subjects, which was separate from the roughly 670-subject first cohort. The full study reports these points: Most TCR sequences were seen in very few donors, while some public TCRs were found in many individuals. The authors suggested that the approach could potentially be extended to other disease states and immunological phenotypes. In vitro tests confirmed that a few of the cytomegalovirus-associated TCR beta chains recognize cytomegalovirus antigens. A total of 150 or so TCR beta chains were listed by the study as associated with cytomegalovirus. Subsequent analysis determined that TCRs grouped into clusters in the first cohort also showed a tendency toward co-occurrence across the roughly 130 validation repertoires, and 94% of cluster scores exceeded 0. A later analysis had no HLA typing for the validation cohort, so co-occurrence there was scored across all 110 or so repertoires. The classifier was reported to diagnose cytomegalovirus status with high specificity and sensitivity in both the original and validation cohorts.

V is shortened by 3 bases, J by 5 bases, and the region joining them spans 17 bases. Based on the germline V gene (reference sequence), the CDR1 and CDR2 sequences are GTSNPN and SVGIG. The CDR3 spans 15 residues, from the cysteine through the phenylalanine. The CDR3 DNA has 45 bases and is translated from base 1. The sequencing input was PBMCs. The rearranged chain carries TRBV30 and TRBJ2-1; TRBD2 is perhaps the D gene, given 6 matching bases. This receptor was identified in a woman aged 25 to 39 in good health and CMV-seropositive. The DNA reads as follows: TGTGCCTGGAGCCGGGTGCGGGATCTTGACAATGAGCAGTTCTTC. The encoded protein is CAWSRVRDLDNEQFF.